The present entry profiles one T cell receptor (beta chain) with its context. What it binds is unknown. The protocol was immunoSEQ multiplex PCR, while the TCRdb copy is restricted to in-frame clones and leaves out a portion. This sample has around 9,600 clones, with about 59% found just once. Treatment here: 15 Gy SBRT to primary tumor, nephrectomy 4 weeks later. Nephrectomy followed 15 Gy stereotactic body radiation by 4 weeks. The patient's renal cell carcinoma had clear cell pathology. The V gene's germline CDR1 is MNHEY and CDR2 SMNVEV (reference sequence). V gave up 4 bases and J gave up 4 bases; unmatched junction bases: 5. The CDR3 totals 15 residues. The source of the sample is a study of radiation and T cells in renal cell carcinoma. Study results and limitations: From baseline, blood top tumor clonotypes peaked at 2 weeks post-radiation. Dominant CDR3 motifs occupied more repertoire in irradiated than control tumors.

The sample consisted of tumor tissue, taken from a patient whose treatment included radiotherapy and nephrectomy. This sequence was found in a man aged 60-69 years with renal cell carcinoma. The chain combines TRBV27 with TRBJ1-2; the match to TRBD1 covers 11 bases. CDR3 region: CASSSPDRGLYGYTF. DNA for the CDR3: TGTGCCAGCAGTTCCCCGGACAGGGGGCTCTATGGCTACACCTTC.